This T cell receptor (beta chain) was recovered during a study of T cells in Graves' hyperthyroidism and ophthalmopathy. Study-level results: Ophthalmopathy and stable hyperthyroidism were separated by a 13 V-J model. The model predicted ophthalmopathy a median around 6.5 months before onset. Expanded thyroid clonotypes (above 0.001) were mostly also found in blood.

It was RNA transcripts that yielded the amplified TCR beta CDR3 regions. In the first-round RT-PCR of the TCR CDR3, the HTBI primer set was used. TCRdb passed the multiplex PCR reads through MiXCR, listing each CDR3 protein once. The sample has a few hundred thousand distinct CDR3 sequences; 40% to 50% are singletons. Comments on this clonotype: Its antigen is still unknown.

The CDR3 contains 18 residues. After removal of 0 bases from V and 5 bases from J, the junction contained 12 bases not matched to a gene. Germline-derived CDR1 and CDR2 are SNHLY and FYNNEI. V usage is TRBV2 and J usage is TRBJ1-5; the match to TRBD1 covers 8 bases. The TCR originated in an adult woman with Graves' disease, either hyperthyroidism or ophthalmopathy (not recorded which). Sequenced sample: peripheral blood or thyroid tissue (not recorded which). CDR3 loop: CASSEAWQGQGDDQPQHF. The CDR3 nucleotides are TGTGCCAGCAGTGAAGCGTGGCAAGGACAGGGAGACGATCAGCCCCAGCATTTT.